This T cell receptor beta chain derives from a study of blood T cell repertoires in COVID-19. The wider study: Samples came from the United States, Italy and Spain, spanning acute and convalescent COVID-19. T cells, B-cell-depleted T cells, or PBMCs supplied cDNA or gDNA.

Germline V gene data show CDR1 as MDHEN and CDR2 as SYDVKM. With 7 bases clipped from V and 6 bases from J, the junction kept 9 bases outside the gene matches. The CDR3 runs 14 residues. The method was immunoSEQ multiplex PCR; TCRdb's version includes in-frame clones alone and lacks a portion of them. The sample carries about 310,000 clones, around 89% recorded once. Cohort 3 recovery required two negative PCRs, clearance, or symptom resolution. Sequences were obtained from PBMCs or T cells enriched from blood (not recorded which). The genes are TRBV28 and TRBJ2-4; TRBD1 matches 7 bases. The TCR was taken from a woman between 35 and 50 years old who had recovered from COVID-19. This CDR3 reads CASNEQGNGNIQYF. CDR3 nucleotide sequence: TGTGCCAGCAACGAACAGGGGAATGGAAACATTCAGTACTTC.